The rows below give T cell receptor beta chains drawn from one sample of a study of cytomegalovirus exposure and HLA in healthy donors. Only in-frame clones appear in the TCRdb table, and some are missing; sequencing was by immunoSEQ multiplex PCR. The data show approximately 150,000 clones, about four fifths seen once. Material for sequencing was PBMCs. All receptors come from a middle-aged man in good health and CMV-seronegative. The CDR3 runs from the conserved cysteine through the conserved F or W. The D gene is left open where the match is weak. Not every row has a clone size; where given, it reads once, few, many or a size class.

d_gene,abundance,j_gene,v_gene,CDR3nt,CDR3aa
NA,NA,TRBJ1-4,TRBV11-2,TGTGCCAGCAGCTTAGACGGGAATGAAAAACTGTTTTTT,CASSLDGNEKLFF
NA,few,TRBJ1-2,TRBV9,TGTGCCAGCAGCGTAGGAGGGCAGAGCGGCTACACCTTC,CASSVGGQSGYTF
TRBD1,NA,TRBJ2-7,TRBV19,TGTGCCAGTAGTATAGATAAGGGCGACAGGGCAAACTACGAGCAGTACTTC,CASSIDKGDRANYEQYF
NA,NA,TRBJ1-3,TRBV7-2,TGTGCCAGCAACAAAGGACAGCCCTCTGGAAACACCATATATTTT,CASNKGQPSGNTIYF
NA,NA,TRBJ2-1,TRBV7-2,TGTGCCAGCAGCTTTTCATATGAGCAGTTCTTC,CASSFSYEQFF
TRBD1,NA,TRBJ2-5,TRBV7-9,TGTGCCAGCAGCCTACAAACGACAGGGGGCGCCTCCCGTGAGACCCAGTACTTC,CASSLQTTGGASRETQYF
NA,NA,TRBJ1-6,TRBV5-1,TGCGCCAGCAGCCCGTCGACAGCCCGCTTCGGGAATTCACCCCTCCACTTT,CASSPSTARFGNSPLHF
NA,NA,TRBJ1-1,TRBV5-1,TGCGCCAGCAGCTTGGGAGGCCCCGGCGATGAAGCTTTCTTT,CASSLGGPGDEAFF
NA,NA,TRBJ2-7,TRBV5-8,TGTGCCAGCAGGCCCTATGGGAGATCCTACGAGCAGTACTTC,CASRPYGRSYEQYF
TRBD1,NA,TRBJ1-6,TRBV28,TGTGCCAGCAGTTTTTTCCAGGGGGCCTCACCCCTCCACTTT,CASSFFQGASPLHF
NA,NA,TRBJ2-5,TRBV7-7,TGTGCTAGCAGCTTAGCGGGACAGAGAGAGACCCAGTACTTC,CASSLAGQRETQYF
NA,once,TRBJ2-7,TRBV5-6,TGTGCCAGCAGGAGCTTGAGGGGGGAGCAGTACTTC,CASRSLRGEQYF
NA,NA,TRBJ2-3,TRBV27,TGTGCCAGCAGTTTATCGGGCTTGGATACGCAGTATTTT,CASSLSGLDTQYF
NA,NA,TRBJ1-1,TRBV6-1,TGTGCCAGCACGGAGGGTTCATACACTGAAGCTTTCTTT,CASTEGSYTEAFF
NA,NA,TRBJ2-1,TRBV7-9,TGTGCCAGCAGCTTAGTGGGGGGGCCCGACAATGAGCAGTTCTTC,CASSLVGGPDNEQFF
NA,NA,TRBJ1-5,TRBV5-5,TGTGCCAGCAGCTCTTTTGGGGCAGGGAGCAATCAGCCCCAGCATTTT,CASSSFGAGSNQPQHF
NA,once,TRBJ1-4,TRBV23-1,TGCGCCAGCAGTCATACCGCTGGACGGGGACGGGGGAATGAAAAACTGTTTTTT,CASSHTAGRGRGNEKLFF
NA,NA,TRBJ2-3,TRBV6-5,TGTGCCAGCAGCCTACTGGGGGCAGACACAGATACGCAGTATTTT,CASSLLGADTDTQYF
TRBD2,few,TRBJ2-2,TRBV6-5,TGTGCCAGCAGGGTAGCGGGGGCCAACACCGGGGAGCTGTTTTTT,CASRVAGANTGELFF
NA,NA,TRBJ2-1,TRBV6-4,TGTGCCAGCAGTGACACTGGGAGCTCCTACAATGAGCAGTTCTTC,CASSDTGSSYNEQFF
TRBD1,NA,TRBJ2-6,TRBV5-1,TGCGCCAGCAGCCCTCGGACAGGGGAGTCCAACGTCCTGACTTTC,CASSPRTGESNVLTF
TRBD2,NA,TRBJ2-1,TRBV5-5,TGTGCCAGCAGTCTCGTAGCGGGGGTATACAATGAGCAGTTCTTC,CASSLVAGVYNEQFF
NA,NA,TRBJ1-1,TRBV7-2,TGTGCCAGCAGCTCACAGGGCAACACTGAAGCTTTCTTT,CASSSQGNTEAFF
NA,NA,TRBJ1-1,TRBV5-1,TGCGCCAGCAGCTTGGTTGTGGGCCAAAACACTGAAGCTTTCTTT,CASSLVVGQNTEAFF
NA,few,TRBJ2-5,TRBV5-1,TGCGCCAGCAGCGAGGACACGGCCGGCACCCAGTACTTC,CASSEDTAGTQYF
TRBD1,once,TRBJ2-7,TRBV29-1,TGCAGCCTACCTGGGACAGATCTCTTCTACGAGCAGTACTTC,CSLPGTDLFYEQYF
NA,NA,TRBJ2-3,TRBV5-1,TGCGCCAGCAGCTTGGTGGGGGGGACAGGCGTAAGCACAGATACGCAGTATTTT,CASSLVGGTGVSTDTQYF
TRBD1,NA,TRBJ2-7,TRBV5-1,TGCGCCAGCAGCTTGGGGCCTTTACAGGGGGCGATGAACGAGCAGTACTTC,CASSLGPLQGAMNEQYF
TRBD1,NA,TRBJ2-5,TRBV7-9,TGTGCCAGCAGCTTAGGGCACCAAGGGACAGAACACCAAGAGACCCAGTACTTC,CASSLGHQGTEHQETQYF
NA,NA,TRBJ2-7,TRBV9,TGTGCCAGCAGCGTAGACGGGTCGAGCTCCTACGAGCAGTACTTC,CASSVDGSSSYEQYF
NA,once,TRBJ1-4,TRBV30,TGTGCCTGGAGTGCCGGGAGTGCAACTAATGAAAAACTGTTTTTT,CAWSAGSATNEKLFF
TRBD2,NA,TRBJ2-6,TRBV5-1,TGCGCCAGCAGCTTGGCGAGCGGACTAGCTGGGGCCAACGTCCTGACTTTC,CASSLASGLAGANVLTF
NA,NA,TRBJ1-1,TRBV6-5,TGTGCCAGCAGTTATGGCGGTGAAGCTTTCTTT,CASSYGGEAFF
NA,NA,TRBJ1-5,TRBV2,TGTGCCAGCAGTCAACTTGTTTCACGGAATCAGCCCCAGCATTTT,CASSQLVSRNQPQHF
TRBD1,NA,TRBJ2-7,TRBV19,TGTGCCAGTAGTCCCTTAGGGACAGGTCTCTACGAGCAGTACTTC,CASSPLGTGLYEQYF
NA,NA,TRBJ1-5,TRBV7-9,TGTGCCAGCAGCTTAGGAGCCAGGTTTAGCAATCAGCCCCAGCATTTT,CASSLGARFSNQPQHF
TRBD1,once,TRBJ1-2,TRBV6-1,TGTGCCGGGGGGACAGTGCTATTCTATGGCTACACCTTC,CAGGTVLFYGYTF
TRBD1,NA,TRBJ1-1,TRBV7-6,TGTGCCAGCAGCCTAAGGACAGGGTCTAGCACTGAAGCTTTCTTT,CASSLRTGSSTEAFF
TRBD1,NA,TRBJ2-1,TRBV7-2,TGTGCCAGCAGCCGCTCAGCGGGACAGGGGCATGGGGAGCAGTTCTTC,CASSRSAGQGHGEQFF
TRBD1,NA,TRBJ1-1,TRBV7-9,TGTGCCAGCAGCTTACCGGGACAGGGAACGAACACTGAAGCTTTCTTT,CASSLPGQGTNTEAFF
NA,NA,TRBJ2-3,TRBV4-1,TGCGCCAGCGGGTTTGGTGGGGCTAGCACAGATACGCAGTATTTT,CASGFGGASTDTQYF
TRBD2,NA,TRBJ2-2,TRBV7-3,TGTGCCAGCAGCTTAACCCCGGCTAGCGGGGGCACCGGGGAGCTGTTTTTT,CASSLTPASGGTGELFF
TRBD1,NA,TRBJ2-5,TRBV18,TGTGCCAGCTCACCACAAGTCGGGACAGGGACCCAAGAGACCCAGTACTTC,CASSPQVGTGTQETQYF
NA,NA,TRBJ2-7,TRBV5-5,TGTGCCAGCAGCTTCCCCTACCCGGGAGAGCAGTACTTC,CASSFPYPGEQYF
NA,NA,TRBJ1-1,TRBV5-1,TGCGCCAGCAGCCTCTCGACGGGCGGGGTGACTGAAGCTTTCTTT,CASSLSTGGVTEAFF
TRBD2,NA,TRBJ2-7,TRBV5-1,TGCGCCAGCAGCTTTGGACTAGCGGGGGGGGTTGGGGGGGAGCAGTACTTC,CASSFGLAGGVGGEQYF